Listed below are T cell receptor beta chains from one sample, sequenced in a study of post-analysis software for immune sequencing data. TCRdb processed the PCR reads anew with MiXCR; each CDR3 protein has one entry. The top ten clones hold 3% to 4% of a sample with some 190,000 distinct CDR3 sequences, roughly 28% of them seen once. The material sequenced was blood. These receptors were collected from a girl younger than 18 with multiple sclerosis. Each CDR3 is given with its conserved first and last residue.

18,TRBJ2-3,TRBV18,CASSPRLAGTMGTDTQYF
18,TRBJ1-1,TRBV14,CASSHPPYRGTTDTEAFF
15,TRBJ2-4,TRBV7-2,CASSATSGGKNIQYF
16,TRBJ2-6,TRBV3-1,CASSYQGAHGANVLTF
17,TRBJ2-1,TRBV20-1,CSARAKRERGSYNEQFF
14,TRBJ1-1,TRBV5-1,CASSSGGFSTEAFF
18,TRBJ2-3,TRBV11-2,CASSLVMGLRSDTDTQYF
14,TRBJ2-7,TRBV20-1,CSARDRRRPYEQYF
12,TRBJ2-7,TRBV7-9,CASSLGDGEQYF
15,TRBJ2-3,TRBV5-6,CASSFRSETTDTQYF
14,TRBJ1-5,TRBV12-3/TRBV12-4,CASSRTGRNQPQHF
15,TRBJ2-3,TRBV20-1,CSASPSGEPTDTQYF
14,TRBJ2-3,TRBV5-1,CASEMLGAADTQYF
18,TRBJ2-1,TRBV5-1,CASSLAMASGSSYNEQFF
13,TRBJ1-2,TRBV5-1,CASSFQGNYGYTF
21,TRBJ2-5,TRBV28,CASSEWSGRAMASVGGETQYF
15,TRBJ2-2,TRBV7-2,CASSLGSGTTGELFF
17,TRBJ2-7,TRBV28,CASSLPTLTITFYEQYF
15,TRBJ2-7,TRBV5-1,CATMPIPGNSYEQYF
16,TRBJ1-1,TRBV5-1,CASSFRGMTGNTEAFF
15,TRBJ2-1,TRBV18,CASSIRDRDYNEQFF
15,TRBJ2-7,TRBV7-2,CASSRVVGSGYEQYF
14,TRBJ2-7,TRBV6-5,CASSPGTGWYEQYF
15,TRBJ2-7,TRBV28,CASTRPGQGHYEQYF
13,TRBJ2-1,TRBV24-1,CATSRRFGNEQFF
15,TRBJ1-2,TRBV20-1,CSARAGSALESGYTF
15,TRBJ2-3,TRBV28,CASSSLAGGADTQYF
14,TRBJ2-3,TRBV12-3/TRBV12-4,CASSSWGDTDTQYF
15,TRBJ2-1,TRBV20-1,CSASTLEGAYNEQFF
14,NA,TRBV6-1,CASSDWAGADEQYF
15,TRBJ2-7,TRBV12-3/TRBV12-4,CASSFPGQGSHEQYF
15,TRBJ1-5,TRBV10-3,CAISESPREYQPQHF
15,TRBJ2-5,TRBV5-1,CASSLTGGHQETQYF
14,TRBJ1-6,TRBV7-3,CASSTGTNHSPLHF
15,TRBJ2-2,TRBV20-1,CSGKGGGLVTGELFF
14,TRBJ2-5,TRBV12-3/TRBV12-4,CASSFGTSVETQYF